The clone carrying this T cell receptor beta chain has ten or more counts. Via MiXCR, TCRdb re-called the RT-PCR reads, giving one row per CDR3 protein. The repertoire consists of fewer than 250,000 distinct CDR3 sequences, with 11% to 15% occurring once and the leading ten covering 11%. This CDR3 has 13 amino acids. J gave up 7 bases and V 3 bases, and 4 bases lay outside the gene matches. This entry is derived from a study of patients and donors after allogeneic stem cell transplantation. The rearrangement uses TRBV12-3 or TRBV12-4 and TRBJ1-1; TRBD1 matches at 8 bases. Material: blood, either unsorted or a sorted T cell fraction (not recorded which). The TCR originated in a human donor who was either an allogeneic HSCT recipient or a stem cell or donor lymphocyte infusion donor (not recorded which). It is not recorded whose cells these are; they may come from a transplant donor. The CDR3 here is CASSFIGTGEAFF. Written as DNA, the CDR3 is TGTGCCAGCAGTTTCATCGGGACAGGTGAAGCTTTCTTT.